The 4 T cell receptor beta chains below were found in one sample sequenced in a study of shared clonotypes between healthy human individuals. Profiled with immunoSEQ multiplex PCR; TCRdb holds only in-frame clones, not every one. Among roughly 530,000 clones listed, around 96% were seen once. The specimen sequenced was naive CD4+ T cells sorted from blood. As for subset: CD45RA+ positively selected. These receptor sequences come from a woman aged 30 to 39 in good health.

The rearrangement links TRBV18 to TRBJ2-1; D tentatively reads TRBD1 or TRBD2 (7 bases each). V was pared by 5 bases and J by 5 bases, with 22 bases between. Germline CDR1 and CDR2: KGHSH and LQKENI. This CDR3 region has 17 residues. CDR3 loop: CASSRAGGGSPNNEQFF. In DNA form, the CDR3 reads TGTGCCAGCTCAAGAGCAGGGGGAGGGAGCCCCAACAATGAGCAGTTCTTC.

This chain uses TRBV29-1 with TRBJ2-2, with TRBD2 matching 8 bases. V trimming: 6 bases; J trimming: 6 bases; junction bases outside the gene matches: 15. CDR1 SQVTM and CDR2 ANQGSEA come from the germline V gene. The CDR3 has 16 residues. CDR3 loop: CSVSRTSNPLAGELFF. The CDR3 DNA reads TGCAGCGTCTCCCGGACTAGCAACCCTTTAGCCGGGGAGCTGTTTTTT.

The rearrangement links TRBV5-1 to TRBJ1-2; D possibly corresponds to TRBD1 (6 bases). Trimming pared 5 bases from V and 8 bases from J, leaving 13 bases between. This CDR3 comprises 12 residues. CDR1 is SGHRS, CDR2 YFSETQ, per germline. The CDR3 DNA reads TGCGCCAGCAGGGAAACAGGGCCCGGCTACACCTTC. Its translation: CASRETGPGYTF.

This clone appeared a few times. The V gene is TRBV4-2, the J gene TRBJ2-7; D not resolved. CDR1 is LGHNA, CDR2 YNFKEQ, per germline. This CDR3 spans 11 amino acids. V was trimmed by 1 base and J by 8 bases, leaving 6 bases between them. The CDR3, as DNA: TGTGCCAGCAGCCAAGGATTCAAGCAGTACTTC. Amino acid sequence: CASSQGFKQYF.